This T cell receptor beta chain originates from a study of blood T cell repertoires in COVID-19. Repertoires were generated with immunoSEQ multiplex PCR, while TCRdb's copy carries only in-frame clones and drops some. This sample has some 170,000 clones, with around 80% found just once. Between the trimmed V and J ends, which lost 4 bases and 0 bases, there was a span of 7 bases. Germline V CDR1 and CDR2: SQVTM, ANQGSEA. The CDR3 is 12 residues long. The chain joins TRBV29-1 to TRBJ2-7; a possible D gene is TRBD2 (5 bases). Sequencing was done on a sample of peripheral blood. This sequence was found in a woman aged 80 or older with acute or convalescent COVID-19. In DNA form, the CDR3 reads TGCAGCGTTGGACTAAGCTCCTACGAGCAGTACTTC. As protein: CSVGLSSYEQYF.